The next 9 T cell receptor beta chains were all read from a single sample in a study of blood T cell repertoires in COVID-19. TCRdb keeps only in-frame clones here, not all; method: immunoSEQ multiplex PCR. The profile shows under 450,000 clones, more than 70% of them singletons. The sample was PBMCs or T cells enriched from blood (not recorded which). The receptor set was obtained from a man aged 25 to 45 who had recovered from COVID-19.

The chain links TRBV3-1 (or the pseudogene TRBV3-2) to TRBJ2-1; D might be TRBD1 (6 bases). Trimming took off 1 base at V and 10 bases at J, with 14 bases between the two ends. The CDR3 is 14 residues long. CDR1 is LGHDT and CDR2 is YNNKEL in the germline V gene (reference sequence). CDR3 protein: CASSQASGVDEQFF. Here the CDR3 DNA reads TGTGCCAGCAGCCAAGCTTCAGGGGTAGACGAGCAGTTCTTC.

The V call is TRBV9, the J call TRBJ2-7; tentatively, D is TRBD1 (5 bases). CDR3 length equals 14 residues. The V gene's germline CDR1 is SGDLS and CDR2 YYNGEE. Trimming stripped 3 bases from V and 6 bases from J, with 16 bases between. CDR3 nucleotide sequence: TGTGCCAGCAGCGCCCAGGGTAATTTTGCCGAGCAGTACTTC. This codes for CASSAQGNFAEQYF.

This clone was counted once. This rearrangement joins TRBV10-3 to TRBJ1-2; D is ambiguous. The length of the CDR3 is 11 residues. Germline-derived CDR1 and CDR2 are ENHRY and SYGVKD. Deletions cut 8 bases from V and 2 bases from J, with 6 bases between. The CDR3 coding sequence is TGTGCCATCGGAGGGAACTATGGCTACACCTTC. It is translated as CAIGGNYGYTF.

The chain carries TRBV29-1 and TRBJ1-2; TRBD1 agrees at 7 bases. The germline CDR1 and CDR2 sequences are SQVTM and ANQGSEA. This CDR3 is 14 amino acids long. V was pared by 0 bases and J by 5 bases, with 6 bases of the junction left unmatched. The CDR3 sequence: CSVEDRGQTYGYTF. The CDR3 coding sequence is TGCAGCGTTGAAGATAGGGGACAGACATATGGCTACACCTTC.

V and J are TRBV7-6 and TRBJ1-4; 8 bases align to TRBD1. The ends lost 4 bases at V and 6 bases at J; junction bases unmatched: 7. Germline V CDR1 and CDR2: SGHVS, FNYEAQ. The CDR3 loop spans 15 amino acids. The CDR3 nucleotides are TGTGCCAGCAGCTCCAGGACAGGGAAACATGAAAAACTGTTTTTT. Its translation: CASSSRTGKHEKLFF.

The J gene is TRBJ2-4, the V gene TRBV15; D gene uncertain. With 1 base removed from V and 7 bases from J, the gap between germline ends came to 11 bases. Germline assignment: CDR1 LNHNV and CDR2 YYDKDF (reference sequence). This CDR3 spans 14 amino acids. CDR3 sequence (DNA): TGTGCCACCAGCAGAGCTACTCCACTGAACATTCAGTACTTC. Protein: CATSRATPLNIQYF.

The V call is TRBV19, the J call TRBJ2-1; TRBD2 agrees at 13 bases. Germline values: CDR1 LNHDA, CDR2 SQIVND (reference sequence). V gave up 0 bases and J gave up 5 bases; unmatched junction bases: 4. This CDR3 is 17 amino acids long. In nucleotides, the CDR3 is TGTGCCAGTAGTATAGATTGGGGACTAGCGGGACACAATGAGCAGTTCTTC. Its protein is CASSIDWGLAGHNEQFF.

The chain has TRBV4-2 and TRBJ1-1; D is unclear. The V end lost 1 base, the J end lost 1 base, and 10 bases lay between the germline ends. This CDR3 spans 15 amino acids. The germline gives CDR1 LGHNA, CDR2 YNFKEQ. The CDR3 here is CASSQGEAANTEAFF. DNA of the CDR3: TGTGCCAGCAGCCAAGGAGAGGCGGCGAACACTGAAGCTTTCTTT.

The chain has TRBV5-1 and TRBJ1-3, with 11 nucleotides matching TRBD1. The trim removed 4 bases at V and 3 bases at J, leaving 3 bases unmatched. CDR3 length: 15 amino acids. The germline gives CDR1 SGHRS, CDR2 YFSETQ. The CDR3 sequence is CASSPGTGGGNTIYF. CDR3 DNA sequence: TGCGCCAGCAGCCCCGGGACAGGGGGTGGAAACACCATATATTTT.